This T cell receptor beta chain came from a study of blood T cell repertoires in COVID-19. At the level of the study: Both acute and convalescent COVID-19 samples were obtained from the United States, Italy and Spain. PBMCs, B-cell-depleted T cells, or T cells were the source of the cDNA or gDNA that made up the material.

The CDR3 extends over 14 amino acids. Germline V gene data show CDR1 as PRHDT and CDR2 as FYEKMQ (reference sequence). Trimming shortened V by 2 bases and J by 2 bases, and 8 bases separated the two germline ends. How the authors handled the data: Using reference gene primer amplification, nucleated cell counts were estimated. TCRdb keeps only in-frame clones here, not all; method: immunoSEQ multiplex PCR. The V and J calls and clone size come from that table; D and trimming were worked out from the DNA. The sample shows nearly 100,000 clones, roughly 79% of them seen only once. The sequenced material came from peripheral blood. The TCR was taken from a man between 65 and 80 years old with acute or convalescent COVID-19. The chain has TRBV13 and TRBJ2-3, with D possibly TRBD1 on 5 matching bases. The CDR3 sequence: CASSLRGFTDTQYF. CDR3 DNA sequence: TGTGCCAGCAGCTTAAGGGGATTCACAGATACGCAGTATTTT. Looking up the rest from reference TRBV13 and TRBJ2-3 gives the full variable domain: AAGVIQSPRHLIKEKRETATLKCYPIPRHDTVYWYQQGPGQDPQFLISFYEKMQSDKGSIPDRFSAQQFSDYHSELNMSSLELGDSALYFCASSLRGFTDTQYFGPGTRLTVL.